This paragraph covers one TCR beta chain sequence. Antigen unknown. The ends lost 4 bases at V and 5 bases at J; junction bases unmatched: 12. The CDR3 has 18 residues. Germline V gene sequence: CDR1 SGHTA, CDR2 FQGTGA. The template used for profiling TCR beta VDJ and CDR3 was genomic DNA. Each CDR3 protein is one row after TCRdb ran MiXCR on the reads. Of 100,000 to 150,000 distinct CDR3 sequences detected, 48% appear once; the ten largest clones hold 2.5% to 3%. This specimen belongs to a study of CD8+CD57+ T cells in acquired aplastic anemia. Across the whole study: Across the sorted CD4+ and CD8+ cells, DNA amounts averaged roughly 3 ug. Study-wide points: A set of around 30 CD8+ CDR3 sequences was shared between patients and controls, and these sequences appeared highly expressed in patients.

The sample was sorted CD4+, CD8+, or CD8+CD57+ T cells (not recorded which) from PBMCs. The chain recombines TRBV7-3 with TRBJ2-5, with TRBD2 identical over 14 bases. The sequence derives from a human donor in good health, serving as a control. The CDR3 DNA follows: TGTGCCAGCAGCTCCACCCCAGGGAGACTAGCGGGGGGGGAGACCCAGTACTTC. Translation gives CASSSTPGRLAGGETQYF.